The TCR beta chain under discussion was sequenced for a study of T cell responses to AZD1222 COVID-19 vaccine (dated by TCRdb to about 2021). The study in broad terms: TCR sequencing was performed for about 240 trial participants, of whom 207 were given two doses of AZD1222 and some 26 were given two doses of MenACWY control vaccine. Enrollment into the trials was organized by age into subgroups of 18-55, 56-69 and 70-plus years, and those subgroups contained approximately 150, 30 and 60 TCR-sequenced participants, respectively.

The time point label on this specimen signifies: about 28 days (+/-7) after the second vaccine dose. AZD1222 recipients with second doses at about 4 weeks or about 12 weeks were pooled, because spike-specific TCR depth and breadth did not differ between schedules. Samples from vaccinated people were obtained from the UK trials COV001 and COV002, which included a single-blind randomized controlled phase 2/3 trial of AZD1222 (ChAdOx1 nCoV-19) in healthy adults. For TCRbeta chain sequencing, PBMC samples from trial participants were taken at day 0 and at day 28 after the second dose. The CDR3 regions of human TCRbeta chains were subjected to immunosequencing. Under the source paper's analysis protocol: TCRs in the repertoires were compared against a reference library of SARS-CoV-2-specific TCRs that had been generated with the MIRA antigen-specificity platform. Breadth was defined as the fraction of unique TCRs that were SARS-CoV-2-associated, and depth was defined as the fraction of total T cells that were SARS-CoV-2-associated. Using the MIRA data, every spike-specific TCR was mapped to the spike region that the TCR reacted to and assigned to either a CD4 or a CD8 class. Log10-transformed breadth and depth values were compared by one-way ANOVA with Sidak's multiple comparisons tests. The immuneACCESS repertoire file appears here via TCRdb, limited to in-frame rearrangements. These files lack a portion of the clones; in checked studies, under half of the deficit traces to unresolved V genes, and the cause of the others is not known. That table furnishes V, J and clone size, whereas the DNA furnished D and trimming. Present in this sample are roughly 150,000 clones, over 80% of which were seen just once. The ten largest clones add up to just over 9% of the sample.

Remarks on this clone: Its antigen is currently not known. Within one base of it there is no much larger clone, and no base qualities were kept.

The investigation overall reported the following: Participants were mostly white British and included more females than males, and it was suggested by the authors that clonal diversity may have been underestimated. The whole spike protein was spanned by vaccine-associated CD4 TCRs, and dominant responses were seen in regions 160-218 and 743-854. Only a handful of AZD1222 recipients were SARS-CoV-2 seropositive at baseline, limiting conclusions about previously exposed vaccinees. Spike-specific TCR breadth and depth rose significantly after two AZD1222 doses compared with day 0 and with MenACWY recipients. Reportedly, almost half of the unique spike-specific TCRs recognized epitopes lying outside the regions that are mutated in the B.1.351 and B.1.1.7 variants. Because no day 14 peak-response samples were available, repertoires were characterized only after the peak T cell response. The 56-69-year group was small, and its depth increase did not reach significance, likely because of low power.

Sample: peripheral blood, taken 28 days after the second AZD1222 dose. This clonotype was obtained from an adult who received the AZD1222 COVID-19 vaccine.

CDR3 loop: CASSPGATAYNEQFF. The DNA is TGTGCCAGCTCACCCGGGGCTACCGCCTACAATGAGCAGTTCTTC. The chain couples TRBV18 to TRBJ2-1; the D gene could be TRBD1 or TRBD2, each one agreeing over 5 bases. V and J are truncated by 3 bases and 2 bases respectively, leaving an intervening sequence of 11 bases. The CDR3 spans 15 residues, from the cysteine through the phenylalanine. The DNA shown is the 45-base CDR3, in frame from base 1. The germline V gene gives CDR1 as KGHSH and CDR2 as LQKENI.